This TCR beta chain originates from a study of cytomegalovirus exposure and HLA in healthy donors. Turning to the study itself: The 110 or so validation repertoires used a platform that matched the one used for the roughly 700 first-cohort repertoires, as a later analysis reported.

As to this clone: Its specificity is not known.

CDR3 length: 18 residues. The ends lost 1 base at V and 3 bases at J; junction bases unmatched: 11. CDR1 and CDR2 from the germline V gene are KGHSH and LQKENI. Produced via immunoSEQ multiplex PCR; TCRdb's table is partial and in-frame only. This table has some 120,000 clones, 85% to 90% appearing once. Study outcomes and limitations: The authors listed around 150 TCR beta chains as cytomegalovirus-associated. Subsequent analysis showed first-cohort TCR clusters tending to co-occur in 120 validation repertoires. Per published reports, the classifier diagnosed cytomegalovirus status with high specificity and sensitivity.

This clonotype was sampled from a woman aged 30 to 39 in good health and CMV-seronegative. The sample taken for sequencing was PBMCs. This chain uses TRBV18 with TRBJ2-1; 8 bases are a match to TRBD2. The CDR3 spells CASSPLKGAGDFYNEQFF. CDR3 coding DNA: TGTGCCAGCTCACCACTGAAGGGAGCGGGGGACTTCTACAATGAGCAGTTCTTC. The full variable domain, in which reference TRBV18 and TRBJ2-1 provide the parts outside the CDR3, is NAGVMQNPRHLVRRRGQEARLRCSPMKGHSHVYWYRQLPEEGLKFMVYLQKENIIDESGMPKERFSAEFPKEGPSILRIQQVVRGDSAAYFCASSPLKGAGDFYNEQFFGPGTRLTVL.